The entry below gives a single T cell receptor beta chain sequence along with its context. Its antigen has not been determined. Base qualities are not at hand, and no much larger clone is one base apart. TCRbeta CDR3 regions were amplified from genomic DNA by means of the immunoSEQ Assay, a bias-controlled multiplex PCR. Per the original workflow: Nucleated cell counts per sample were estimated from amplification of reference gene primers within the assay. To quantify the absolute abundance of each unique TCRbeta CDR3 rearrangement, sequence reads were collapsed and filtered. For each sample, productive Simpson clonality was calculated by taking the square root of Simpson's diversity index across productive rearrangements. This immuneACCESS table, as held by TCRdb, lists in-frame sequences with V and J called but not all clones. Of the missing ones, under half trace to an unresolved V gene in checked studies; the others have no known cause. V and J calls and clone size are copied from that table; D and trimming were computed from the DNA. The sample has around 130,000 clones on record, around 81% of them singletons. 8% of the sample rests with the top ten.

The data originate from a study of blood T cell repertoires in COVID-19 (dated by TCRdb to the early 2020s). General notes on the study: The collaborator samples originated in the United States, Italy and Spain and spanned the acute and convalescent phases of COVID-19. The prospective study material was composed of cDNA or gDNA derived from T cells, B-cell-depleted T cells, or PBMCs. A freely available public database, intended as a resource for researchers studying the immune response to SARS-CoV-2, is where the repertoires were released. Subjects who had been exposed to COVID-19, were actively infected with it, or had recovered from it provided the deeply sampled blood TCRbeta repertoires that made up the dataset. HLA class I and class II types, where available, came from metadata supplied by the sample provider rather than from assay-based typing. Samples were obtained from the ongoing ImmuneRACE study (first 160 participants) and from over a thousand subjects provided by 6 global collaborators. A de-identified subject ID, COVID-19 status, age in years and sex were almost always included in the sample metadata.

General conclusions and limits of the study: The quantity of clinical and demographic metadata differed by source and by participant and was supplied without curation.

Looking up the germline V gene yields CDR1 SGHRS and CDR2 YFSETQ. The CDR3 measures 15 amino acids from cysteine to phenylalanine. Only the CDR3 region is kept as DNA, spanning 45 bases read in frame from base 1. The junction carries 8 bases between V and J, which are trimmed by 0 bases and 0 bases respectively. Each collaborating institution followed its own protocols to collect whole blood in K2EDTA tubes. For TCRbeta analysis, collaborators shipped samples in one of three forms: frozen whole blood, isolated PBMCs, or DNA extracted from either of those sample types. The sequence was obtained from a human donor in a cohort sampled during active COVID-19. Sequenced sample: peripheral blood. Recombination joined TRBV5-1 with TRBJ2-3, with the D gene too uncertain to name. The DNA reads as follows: TGCGCCAGCAGCTTGGCGAGATTCAGCACAGATACGCAGTATTTT. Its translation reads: CASSLARFSTDTQYF.